Below, 2 T cell receptor beta chains from the same sample are listed, as sequenced in a study of blood T cell repertoires in COVID-19. The table came from immunoSEQ multiplex PCR; TCRdb's copy has only in-frame clones and leaves some out. The repertoire consists of about 99,000 clones, with around 88% occurring once and the leading ten covering around 1.9%. The sample was peripheral blood. The receptor source for this set is a man between 50 and 59 years old with COVID-19, enrolled during active disease.

The rearrangement joins TRBV3-1 (or the pseudogene TRBV3-2) to TRBJ1-3, with TRBD1 as a possible D gene (6 bases). This CDR3 has 14 amino acids. Germline loops: CDR1 LGHDT, CDR2 YNNKEL (reference sequence). V lost 5 bases and J lost 7, with 15 bases in between. The CDR3 region is CASSIQGRGNTIYF. DNA for the CDR3: TGTGCCAGCAGCATCCAGGGTAGGGGGAACACCATATATTTT.

The chain uses TRBV13 and TRBJ2-7; the D is unclear. This CDR3 region has 13 residues. With 3 bases removed from V and 4 bases from J, the gap between germline ends came to 10 bases. Looked up from germline, CDR1 is PRHDT and CDR2 is FYEKMQ (reference sequence). CDR3 amino acids: CASSFRVSYEQYF. For the CDR3, the DNA is TGTGCCAGCAGCTTTCGTGTTTCTTACGAGCAGTACTTC.